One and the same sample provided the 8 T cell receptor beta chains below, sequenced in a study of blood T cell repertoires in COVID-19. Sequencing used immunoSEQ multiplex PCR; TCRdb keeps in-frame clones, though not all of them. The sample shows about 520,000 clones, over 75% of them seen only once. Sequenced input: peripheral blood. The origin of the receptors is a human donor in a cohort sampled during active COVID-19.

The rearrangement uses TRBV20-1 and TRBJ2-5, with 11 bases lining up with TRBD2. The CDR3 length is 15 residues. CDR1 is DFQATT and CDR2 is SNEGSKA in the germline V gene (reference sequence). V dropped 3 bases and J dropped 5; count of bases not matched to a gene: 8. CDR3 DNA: TGCAGTGCTAGTTTAGCGGGAGGGCCGGGGGAGACCCAGTACTTC. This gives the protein CSASLAGGPGETQYF.

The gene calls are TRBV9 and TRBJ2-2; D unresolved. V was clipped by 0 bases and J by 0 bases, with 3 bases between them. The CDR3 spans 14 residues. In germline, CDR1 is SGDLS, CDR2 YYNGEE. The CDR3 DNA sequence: TGTGCCAGCAGCGTAGCTACGAACACCGGGGAGCTGTTTTTT. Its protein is CASSVATNTGELFF.

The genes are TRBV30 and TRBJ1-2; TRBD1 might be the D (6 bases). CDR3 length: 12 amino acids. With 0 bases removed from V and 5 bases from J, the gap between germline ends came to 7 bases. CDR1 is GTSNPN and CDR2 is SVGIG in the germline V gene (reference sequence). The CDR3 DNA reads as TGTGCCTGGAGTGTGACAGGTTATGGCTACACCTTC. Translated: CAWSVTGYGYTF.

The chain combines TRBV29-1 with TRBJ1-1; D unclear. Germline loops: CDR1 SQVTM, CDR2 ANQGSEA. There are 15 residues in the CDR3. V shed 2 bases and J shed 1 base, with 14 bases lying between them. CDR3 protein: CSVETSGQGNTEAFF. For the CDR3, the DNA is TGCAGCGTTGAAACTTCAGGCCAAGGGAACACTGAAGCTTTCTTT.

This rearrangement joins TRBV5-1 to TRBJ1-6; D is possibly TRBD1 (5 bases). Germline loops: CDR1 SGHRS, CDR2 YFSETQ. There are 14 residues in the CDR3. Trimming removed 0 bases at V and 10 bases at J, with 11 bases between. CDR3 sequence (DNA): TGCGCCAGCAGCTTGGGCGGGGGGAACTCACCCCTCCACTTT. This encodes CASSLGGGNSPLHF.

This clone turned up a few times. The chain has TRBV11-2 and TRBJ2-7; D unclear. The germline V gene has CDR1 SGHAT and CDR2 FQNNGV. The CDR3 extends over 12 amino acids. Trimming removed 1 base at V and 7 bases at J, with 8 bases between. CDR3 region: CASSLAVTEQYF. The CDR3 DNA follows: TGTGCCAGCAGCTTAGCGGTCACGGAGCAGTACTTC.

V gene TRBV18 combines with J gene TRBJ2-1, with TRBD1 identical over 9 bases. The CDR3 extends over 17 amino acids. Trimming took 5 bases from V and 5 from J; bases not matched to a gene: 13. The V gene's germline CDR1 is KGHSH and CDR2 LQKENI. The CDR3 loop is CASSSRDRVGLNNEQFF. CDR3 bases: TGTGCCAGCTCATCGCGGGACAGGGTGGGACTCAACAATGAGCAGTTCTTC.

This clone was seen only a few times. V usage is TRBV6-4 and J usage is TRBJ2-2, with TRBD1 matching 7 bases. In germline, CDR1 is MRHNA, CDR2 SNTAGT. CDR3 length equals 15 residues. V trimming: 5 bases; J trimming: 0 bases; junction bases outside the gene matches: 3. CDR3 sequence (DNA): TGTGCCAGCAGTCGACAGGGCACGAACACCGGGGAGCTGTTTTTT. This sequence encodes CASSRQGTNTGELFF.